This TCR beta chain was identified in a study of response to subunit inactivated influenza vaccine. Overall study results and limits: The authors proposed limited new T cell recruitment per seasonal influenza vaccination.

The CDR3 consists of 14 residues. Trimming shortened V by 3 bases and J by 2 bases, and 10 bases separated the two germline ends. MiXCR was run by TCRdb on the RT-PCR reads, yielding one entry per CDR3 protein. The profile shows some 500,000 distinct CDR3 sequences, 25% of them singletons. Comments on this clonotype: The antigen is not known.

This specimen consisted of CD4+ T cells sorted from PBMCs, obtained approximately 5 days after vaccination. The sequence derives from a man aged 50 or older who received an inactivated influenza vaccine. The V and J genes are TRBV12-3 or TRBV12-4 and TRBJ2-5, with D hard to call. The CDR3 loop is CASSFSGLQETQYF. CDR3 coding DNA: TGTGCCAGCAGTTTTTCAGGCCTGCAAGAGACCCAGTACTTC.